The entry that follows covers one T cell receptor (beta chain) sequence. The data derive from a study of cytomegalovirus exposure and HLA in healthy donors. The PCR contained 60 Vbeta and 13 Jbeta primers. Authors' methods: Around 9.9 million shared chains were among the approximately 76 million unique TCR beta chains that a later analysis counted. Clones were sequenced by immunoSEQ multiplex PCR, and TCRdb holds only the in-frame ones, with some missing. The DNA was the basis for D and trimming; V, J and clone size are from that table. Among 170,000 or so clones listed, around 70% were seen once. From germline, CDR1 is SGHTA and CDR2 FQGNSA. V was clipped by 6 bases and J by 1 base, with 4 bases between them. This CDR3 is built from 11 residues.

The sequence was obtained from a male donor in good health and CMV-seronegative. This chain joins TRBV7-2 and TRBJ2-7, with no clear D. The sequencing input was PBMCs. The CDR3 coding sequence is TGTGCCAGCAGGGCATCCTACGAGCAGTACTTC. Protein sequence: CASRASYEQYF.